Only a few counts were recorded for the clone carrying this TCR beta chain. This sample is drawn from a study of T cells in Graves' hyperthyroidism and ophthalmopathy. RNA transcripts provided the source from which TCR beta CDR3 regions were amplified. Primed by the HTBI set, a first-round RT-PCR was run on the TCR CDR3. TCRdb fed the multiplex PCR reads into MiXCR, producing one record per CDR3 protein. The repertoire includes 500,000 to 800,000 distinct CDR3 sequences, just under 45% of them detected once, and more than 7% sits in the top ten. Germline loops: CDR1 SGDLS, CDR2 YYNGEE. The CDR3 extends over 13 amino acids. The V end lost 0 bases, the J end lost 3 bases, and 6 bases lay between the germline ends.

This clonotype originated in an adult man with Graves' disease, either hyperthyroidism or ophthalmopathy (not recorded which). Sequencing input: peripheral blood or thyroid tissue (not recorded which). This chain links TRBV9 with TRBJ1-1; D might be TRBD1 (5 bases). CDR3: CASSVAGDTEAFF. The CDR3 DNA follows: TGTGCCAGCAGCGTAGCGGGGGACACTGAAGCTTTCTTT.